A selection of T cell receptor beta chains follows, all from one sample in a study of spatial heterogeneity in lung cancer. TCRdb re-called the 5' RACE reads with MiXCR, one entry per CDR3 protein. The sample yields about 50,000 distinct CDR3 sequences, roughly 7.4% seen once. Sequencing was performed on PBMCs, taken at follow-up. These TCRs come from a female donor with early-stage non-small cell lung cancer. CDR3s include the opening cysteine and the closing phenylalanine or tryptophan. The D gene is left open where the match is weak. Only some rows state a clone size, as once, few, many or a class for expanded clones.

J: TRBJ2-7
size: .
D: TRBD1
V: TRBV28
DNA: TGTGCCAGCAGTCTGACCGGGACAGGAGCGTACGAGCAGTACTTC
CDR3: CASSLTGTGAYEQYF

J: TRBJ1-1
size: many
D: .
V: TRBV6-2/TRBV6-3
DNA: TGTGCCAGCAGTTATCGTGGGCTCCTGAACACTGAAGCTTTCTTT
CDR3: CASSYRGLLNTEAFF

J: TRBJ1-5
size: many
D: .
V: TRBV10-3
DNA: TGTGCCATCAGTGAGTATGAAGACCGGATAAGCAATCAGCCCCAGCATTTT
CDR3: CAISEYEDRISNQPQHF

J: TRBJ1-5
size: many
D: .
V: TRBV29-1
DNA: TGCAGCGTTGATGGGGACTGCAATCAGCCCCAGCATTTT
CDR3: CSVDGDCNQPQHF

J: TRBJ2-5
size: .
D: .
V: TRBV3-1
DNA: TGTGCCAGCAGCCAAGAGTCGTTGGAGACCCAGTACTTC
CDR3: CASSQESLETQYF

J: TRBJ1-1
size: few
D: .
V: TRBV20-1
DNA: TGCAGTGCTAGGATAATGAACACTGAAGCTTTCTTT
CDR3: CSARIMNTEAFF

J: TRBJ2-6
size: few
D: TRBD1
V: TRBV20-1
DNA: TGCAGTGCTAGCGCCAGGGGGTCTGGGGCCAACGTCCTGACTTTC
CDR3: CSASARGSGANVLTF

J: TRBJ1-2
size: few
D: TRBD1
V: TRBV19
DNA: TGTGCCAGTAGTTATGGTGCCGGCCAGGGGGACTATGGCTACACCTTC
CDR3: CASSYGAGQGDYGYTF

J: TRBJ2-3
size: .
D: .
V: TRBV2
DNA: TGTGCCAGCAGGATCGTCCCAGATACGCAGTATTTT
CDR3: CASRIVPDTQYF

J: TRBJ1-1
size: medium-sized
D: TRBD1
V: TRBV29-1
DNA: TGCAGCGTTGAAACTAAGACAGGGCGCACTGAAGCTTTCTTT
CDR3: CSVETKTGRTEAFF

J: TRBJ2-1
size: .
D: TRBD2
V: TRBV12-3/TRBV12-4
DNA: TGTGCCAGCAGTCCCATTAGCGGGGGAAAACCCTACAATGAGCAGTTCTTC
CDR3: CASSPISGGKPYNEQFF

J: TRBJ1-5
size: many
D: .
V: TRBV7-2
DNA: TGTGCCAGCAGCTTAGAATATAACAGCAATCAGCCCCAGCATTTT
CDR3: CASSLEYNSNQPQHF

J: TRBJ1-2
size: .
D: TRBD1
V: TRBV28
DNA: TGTGCCAGCCGTTTCCCCCTCGGGACAGCCTATGGCTACACCTTC
CDR3: CASRFPLGTAYGYTF

J: TRBJ2-1
size: medium-sized
D: .
V: TRBV11-2
DNA: TGTGCCAGCAGGGGTTCTGGGCAGGGTGGCCCTTCTTGGAACAATGAGCAGTTCTTC
CDR3: CASRGSGQGGPSWNNEQFF

J: TRBJ2-3
size: few
D: .
V: TRBV10-2
DNA: TGCGCCAGCAGGGATTCACTCGGATCGGGCACAGATACGCAGTATTTT
CDR3: CASRDSLGSGTDTQYF

J: TRBJ2-7
size: many
D: TRBD1
V: TRBV18
DNA: TGTGCCAGCTCACCCCTGGGACAGGGATATACCTACGAGCAGTACTTC
CDR3: CASSPLGQGYTYEQYF

J: TRBJ1-1
size: many
D: TRBD1
V: TRBV10-3
DNA: TGTGCCTCAGGACAGGGCTTGAACACTGAAGCTTTCTTT
CDR3: CASGQGLNTEAFF

J: TRBJ1-3
size: few
D: .
V: TRBV7-2
DNA: TGTGCCAGCAGCTTAGACAACTTCTCTGGAAACACCATATATTTT
CDR3: CASSLDNFSGNTIYF